Listed here are 31 T cell receptor beta chains from one sample, sequenced in a study of metastatic and nonmetastatic thyroid tumors. TCRdb reanalyzed the PCR reads via MiXCR. The sample lists around 19,000 clones; approximately 29% were seen once. Every patient underwent thyroid surgery untreated. Sequencing was carried out using blood. These receptors came from a female donor with papillary thyroid cancer or a benign thyroid nodule (not recorded which). Some clones in this sample may be carry-over from other donors' samples.

This sequence joins TRBV5-5 and TRBJ1-5; D may be TRBD1 (5 bases). V lost 4 bases, J lost 5 bases, and 10 bases lay in between. The CDR3 consists of 13 residues. The germline gives CDR1 SGHKS, CDR2 YYEKEE (reference sequence). The CDR3 DNA follows: TGTGCCAGCAGCCCCGACAGCTATCAGCCCCAGCATTTT. Translation gives CASSPDSYQPQHF.

The rearrangement joins TRBV9 to TRBJ2-7; D remains unclear. Germline CDR1 SGDLS, CDR2 YYNGEE. The CDR3 has 14 amino acids. The V gene lost 1 base and the J gene lost 0 bases, with 8 bases spanning the gap. CDR3 loop: CASSVFGDSYEQYF. The CDR3 DNA reads as TGTGCCAGCAGCGTATTCGGAGACTCCTACGAGCAGTACTTC.

CDR3 sequence (DNA): TGCGCCAGCAGCCAAGTTCAGGGAACCGCCGGGGAGCTGTTTTTT. It specifies CASSQVQGTAGELFF. The V and J genes are TRBV4-1 and TRBJ2-2, with D perhaps TRBD1 (5 bases). Per germline, CDR1 MGHRA and CDR2 YSYEKL. This CDR3 is 15 amino acids long. Trimming took off 1 base at V and 6 bases at J, with 12 bases between the two ends.

CDR3 DNA: TGTGCCAGCAGTTACTCGCGGAAGAATACCTACGAGCAGTACTTC. Its translation is CASSYSRKNTYEQYF. This chain connects TRBV6-6 to TRBJ2-7; D is undetermined. The CDR3 runs to 15 residues. CDR1 is MNHNY, CDR2 SVGAGI, per germline (reference sequence). Trimming removed 0 bases from V and 2 bases from J, with 11 bases in between.

In this sample, this clone turned up once. This rearrangement joins TRBV7-8 to TRBJ1-6; D is undetermined. The CDR3 length is 16 residues. The germline gives CDR1 SGHVS, CDR2 FQNEAQ. V was pared by 2 bases and J by 0 bases, with 8 bases between. The chain's CDR3 is CASSLRRSSYNSPLHF. The CDR3 nucleotides read TGTGCCAGCAGCTTAAGACGGAGCTCCTATAATTCACCCCTCCACTTT.

This clone was counted many times. This chain links TRBV4-2 with TRBJ2-2, with D perhaps matching TRBD1 or TRBD2 (5 bases each). V lost 4 bases and J 4 bases, leaving 28 bases between the germline ends. This CDR3 contains 20 residues. CDR1 and CDR2 from the germline V gene are LGHNA and YNFKEQ. CDR3 sequence reads: CASSPALIGRGPRGTGELFF. For the CDR3, the DNA is TGTGCCAGCAGCCCCGCGTTGATTGGACGGGGCCCTCGGGGCACCGGGGAGCTGTTTTTT.

The chain carries TRBV4-2 and TRBJ1-2; no definite D call. This CDR3 spans 13 amino acids. Trimming stripped 3 bases from V and 5 bases from J, with 10 bases between. CDR1 LGHNA and CDR2 YNFKEQ come from the germline V gene. Here the CDR3 reads CASSHVDSYGYTF. The CDR3 region has the DNA TGTGCCAGCAGCCATGTCGATTCATATGGCTACACCTTC.

V usage is TRBV20-1 and J usage is TRBJ2-7, with D possibly matching TRBD1 (6 bases). The V gene lost 4 bases and the J gene lost 3 bases, with 13 bases spanning the gap. CDR1 and CDR2 from the germline V gene are DFQATT and SNEGSKA (reference sequence). The CDR3 length is 13 residues. Here the CDR3 DNA reads TGCAGTGCTATAGGGGGAGTGATCTACGAGCAGTACTTC. Translation gives CSAIGGVIYEQYF.

This clone was recorded many times. It may be a read error: a sequence one base away is much more abundant. The chain is built from TRBV10-1 and TRBJ1-1; the D gene is possibly TRBD1 (6 bases). The CDR3 has 16 amino acids. Per germline, CDR1 WNHNN and CDR2 SYGVQD (reference sequence). V was clipped by 6 bases and J by 4 bases, with 21 bases between them. This CDR3 is CASRTLRGDQSTEAFF. The CDR3 DNA reads TGCGCCAGCAGGACTCTAAGGGGGGACCAGAGCACTGAAGCTTTCTTT.

CDR3 nucleotide sequence: TGCAGTGCCAAACAGGGGGCGGAATTTGCAGGCTACACCTTC. Its protein product is CSAKQGAEFAGYTF. V and J are TRBV20-1 and TRBJ1-2; 9 bases match TRBD1. Germline V gene data show CDR1 as DFQATT and CDR2 as SNEGSKA (reference sequence). Germline trimming cut 6 bases from V and 8 bases from J; bases unmatched to any gene: 13. The CDR3 is 14 amino acids.

This clone was seen a few times. The junction departs from germline at one end; a sequencing error may be responsible. This chain connects TRBV6-6 to TRBJ2-1; 7 bases are shared with TRBD2. Germline V gene sequence: CDR1 MNHNY, CDR2 SVGAGI (reference sequence). This CDR3 spans 16 amino acids. The CDR3 sequence: CASIYLSSGIYNEQFF. For the CDR3, the DNA is TGTGCCAGCATTTACCTCTCTAGCGGAATCTACAATGAGCAGTTCTTC.

The table lists this clone with a count of one. This chain connects TRBV4-1 to TRBJ2-3, with D maybe TRBD1 (6 bases). The V gene's germline CDR1 is MGHRA and CDR2 YSYEKL. The germline V and J ends were trimmed by 6 bases and 2 bases, with 12 bases remaining between them. The CDR3 spans 14 residues. Here the CDR3 reads CASRLRQATDTQYF. The CDR3 nucleotides are TGCGCCAGCAGACTCCGACAGGCCACAGATACGCAGTATTTT.

This clone was counted ten times or more. This chain uses TRBV7-9 with TRBJ2-7, with TRBD1 identical over 8 bases. The germline CDR1 and CDR2 sequences are SEHNR and FQNEAQ (reference sequence). The CDR3 loop spans 15 amino acids. V shed 2 bases and J 7 bases; nucleotides not matched to a gene: 10. CDR3 nucleotide sequence: TGTGCCAGCAGCTTATTTGACAGGGGTATCGCAGAGCAGTACTTC. The encoded protein is CASSLFDRGIAEQYF.

V and J are TRBV6-1 and TRBJ2-2; tentatively, D is TRBD2 (5 bases). Trimming removed 7 bases at V and 5 bases at J, with 17 bases between. The CDR3 covers 15 residues. Looked up from germline, CDR1 is MNHNS and CDR2 is SASEGT. In DNA form, the CDR3 reads TGTGCCAGCATGTCCGTCTCTGGCGGGACCGGGGAGCTGTTTTTT. This codes for CASMSVSGGTGELFF.

The sample holds many counts of this clone. The CDR3 DNA reads as TGTGCCAGCAGTGAATCTAACACAGATACGCAGTATTTT. Encoded protein: CASSESNTDTQYF. V usage is TRBV6-4 and J usage is TRBJ2-3; no clear D. Germline CDR1 reads MRHNA; CDR2 reads SNTAGT. This CDR3 contains 13 residues. V was trimmed by 3 bases and J by 2 bases, leaving 6 bases between them.

This clone was detected many times. CDR3 DNA sequence: TGTGCCAGCAGTTTAGATGGGTGGGGACTAGCGGGGATCGCTAGCACAGATACGCAGTATTTT. This codes for CASSLDGWGLAGIASTDTQYF. The V and J genes are TRBV12-3 or TRBV12-4 and TRBJ2-3; 13 bases match TRBD2. There are 21 residues in the CDR3. Trimming at V came to 1 base and at J to 0 bases, leaving 13 bases not matched to a gene.

This clone appeared a few times. The J gene is TRBJ2-7, the V gene TRBV6-1; 9 bases line up with TRBD2. The CDR3 sequence is 14 residues long. Losses at the gene ends were 6 bases for V and 5 bases for J; bases not matched to a gene: 8. Germline CDR1 is MNHNS and CDR2 is SASEGT. The DNA for the CDR3 is TGTGCCAGCAGCTTAGCGGGGGTATCTCACGAGCAGTACTTC. Its protein product is CASSLAGVSHEQYF.

The chain links TRBV3-1 to TRBJ1-5; D is ambiguous. CDR3 length: 13 amino acids. Germline lookup yields CDR1 LGHDT and CDR2 YNNKEL (reference sequence). Trimming took 0 bases from V and 6 from J, leaving 6 bases between them. The CDR3 coding sequence is TGTGCCAGCAGCCAAGATCCGGGTCAGCCCCAGCATTTT. Amino acids: CASSQDPGQPQHF.

This clone was found many times. The genes are TRBV5-1 and TRBJ2-1, with 13 bases matching TRBD2. The J segment lost 2 bases and the V segment lost 3 bases, leaving 2 bases of the junction unmatched. The CDR3 runs to 16 residues. In germline, CDR1 is SGHRS, CDR2 YFSETQ. CDR3 nucleotide sequence: TGCGCCAGCAGCTCGGGGACTAGCGGGACCTACAATGAGCAGTTCTTC. Amino acid sequence: CASSSGTSGTYNEQFF.

The V call is TRBV4-2, the J call TRBJ2-5; D possibly corresponds to TRBD2 (6 bases). Trimming left V 0 bases short and J 1 base short, with 12 bases between. Germline CDR1 is LGHNA and CDR2 is YNFKEQ. This CDR3 spans 16 amino acids. The CDR3 bases are TGTGCCAGCAGCCAAGAAGGTAGCGGAACCCAAGAGACCCAGTACTTC. Protein sequence: CASSQEGSGTQETQYF.

By sample share, this clone is medium-sized (0.01 to 0.1%). The gene calls are TRBV19 and TRBJ1-1; 11 bases align to TRBD1. Germline CDR1 reads LNHDA; CDR2 reads SQIVND (reference sequence). After removal of 4 bases from V and 5 bases from J, the junction contained 3 bases not matched to a gene. This CDR3 contains 14 residues. The DNA for the CDR3 is TGTGCCAGTAGTAAGGGACAGGGGGTAACTGAAGCTTTCTTT. Translated: CASSKGQGVTEAFF. Together with reference TRBV19 and TRBJ1-1, the CDR3 gives the full variable domain: DGGITQSPKYLFRKEGQNVTLSCEQNLNHDAMYWYRQDPGQGLRLIYYSQIVNDFQKGDIAEGYSVSREKKESFPLTVTSAQKNPTAFYLCASSKGQGVTEAFFGQGTRLTVV.

This clone is medium-sized. V gene TRBV12-3 or TRBV12-4 combines with J gene TRBJ1-6, with a tentative D call TRBD1 (6 bases). V was pared by 4 bases and J by 5 bases, with 9 bases between. This CDR3 is 14 amino acids long. The CDR3 loop reads CASSSGTHNSPLHF. CDR3 DNA: TGTGCCAGCAGTTCCGGGACACATAATTCACCCCTCCACTTT.

By share, this clone counts as medium-sized (0.01 to 0.1%). The J gene is TRBJ1-5, the V gene TRBV6-1; TRBD1 is a possible D gene (5 bases). The germline CDR1 and CDR2 sequences are MNHNS and SASEGT. CDR3 size: 15 residues. Trimming took 6 bases from V and 4 from J, leaving 16 bases between them. The CDR3 DNA reads as TGTGCCAGCAGAAACGACAGATCAGGGAATCAGCCCCAGCATTTT. As protein: CASRNDRSGNQPQHF.

The genes are TRBV9 and TRBJ2-3, with 8 bases aligning to TRBD2. CDR1 is SGDLS, CDR2 YYNGEE, per germline. The junction had 17 bases not matched to a gene; V was cut back by 6 bases and J by 5 bases. The length of the CDR3 is 17 residues. CDR3 amino acids: CASIPDRPGGARDTQYF. The CDR3 nucleotides read TGTGCCAGCATCCCCGACCGTCCCGGGGGGGCAAGAGATACGCAGTATTTT.

The chain uses TRBV18 and TRBJ2-1, with D unclear. From germline, CDR1 is KGHSH and CDR2 LQKENI. The CDR3 consists of 12 residues. V lost 3 bases and J lost 6, with 6 bases in between. The CDR3 spells CASSPSANEQFF. The CDR3 nucleotides are TGTGCCAGCTCACCGTCGGCCAATGAGCAGTTCTTC. Complete variable domain (other parts from reference TRBV18 and TRBJ2-1): NAGVMQNPRHLVRRRGQEARLRCSPMKGHSHVYWYRQLPEEGLKFMVYLQKENIIDESGMPKERFSAEFPKEGPSILRIQQVVRGDSAAYFCASSPSANEQFFGPGTRLTVL.

The chain employs TRBV20-1 and TRBJ1-5; no reliable D call. Trimming cost V 0 bases and J 5 bases, with 14 bases left between them. Germline V lookup: CDR1 DFQATT, CDR2 SNEGSKA (reference sequence). The CDR3 covers 15 residues. CDR3 DNA sequence: TGCAGTGCTAGAGATCCCTCAGGAGATTATCAGCCCCAGCATTTT. This translates into CSARDPSGDYQPQHF.

In its sample, this clone was seen a few times. The chain couples TRBV12-5 to TRBJ1-4, with D possibly being TRBD1 (5 bases). CDR3 size: 12 residues. Germline assignment: CDR1 LGHNT and CDR2 FRNRAP. V lost 2 bases and J 10 bases, leaving 8 bases between the germline ends. The CDR3 coding sequence is TGTGCTAGTGGTTTGATCCAGGGAAAACTGTTTTTT. Translation gives CASGLIQGKLFF.

With regard to this clone: The CDR3 does not close with the conserved phenylalanine or tryptophan, likely indicating a read error. The chain has TRBV28 and TRBJ1-4; D gene unclear. The V end was cut by 4 bases, the J end by 7 bases, with 16 bases between. Germline CDR1 and CDR2: MDHEN and SYDVKM. This CDR3 is built from 15 residues. CDR3 amino acids: CASSSLAAGGEKLFL. The CDR3 nucleotides are TGTGCCAGCAGTTCCCTGGCAGCGGGCGGTGAAAAACTGTTTCTT.

This clone was counted between two and nine times. The chain combines TRBV6-1 with TRBJ2-7; D possibly corresponds to TRBD2 (6 bases). Germline CDR1 is MNHNS and CDR2 is SASEGT. This CDR3 comprises 15 residues. Trimming left V 1 base short and J 7 bases short, with 17 bases between. The CDR3, as DNA: TGTGCCAGCAGTGAAGGGCCCGGAGGGGTTGAAGAGCAGTACTTC. Protein sequence: CASSEGPGGVEEQYF.

V usage is TRBV27 and J usage is TRBJ2-7; 9 nucleotides agree with TRBD1. The ends lost 2 bases at V and 5 bases at J; junction bases unmatched: 4. CDR1 is MNHEY, CDR2 SMNVEV, per germline (reference sequence). The CDR3 contains 14 residues. CDR3 sequence reads: CASSLEGQGNEQYF. The CDR3 bases are TGTGCCAGCAGTTTAGAGGGACAGGGTAACGAGCAGTACTTC.

V usage is TRBV27 and J usage is TRBJ2-7; D is unclear. From germline, CDR1 is MNHEY and CDR2 SMNVEV (reference sequence). The CDR3 has 14 amino acids. Trimming removed 6 bases from V and 5 bases from J, with 17 bases in between. CDR3: CASRPLEWLDEQYF. As DNA, the CDR3 is TGTGCCAGCAGGCCCCTGGAGTGGCTCGACGAGCAGTACTTC.